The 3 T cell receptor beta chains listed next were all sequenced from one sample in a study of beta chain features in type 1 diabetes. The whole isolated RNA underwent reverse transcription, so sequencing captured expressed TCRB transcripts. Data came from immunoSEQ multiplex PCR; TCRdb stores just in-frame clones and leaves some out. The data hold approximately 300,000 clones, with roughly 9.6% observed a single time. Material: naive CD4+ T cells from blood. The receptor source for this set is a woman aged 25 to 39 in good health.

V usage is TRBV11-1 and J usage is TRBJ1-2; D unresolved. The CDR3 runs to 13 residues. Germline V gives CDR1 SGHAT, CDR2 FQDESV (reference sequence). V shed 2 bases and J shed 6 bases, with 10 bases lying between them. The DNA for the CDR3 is TGTGCCAGCAGCTTACCGTTCCGGGATGGCTACACCTTC. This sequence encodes CASSLPFRDGYTF.

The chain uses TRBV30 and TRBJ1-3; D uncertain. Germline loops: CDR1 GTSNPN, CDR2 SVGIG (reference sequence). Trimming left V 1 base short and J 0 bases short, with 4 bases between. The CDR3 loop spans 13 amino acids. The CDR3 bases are TGTGCCTGGAGTGGCAGCTCTGGAAACACCATATATTTT. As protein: CAWSGSSGNTIYF.

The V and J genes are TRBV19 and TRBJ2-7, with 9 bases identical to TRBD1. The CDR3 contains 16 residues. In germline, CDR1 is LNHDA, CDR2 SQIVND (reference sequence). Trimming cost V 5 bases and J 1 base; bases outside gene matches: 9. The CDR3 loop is CASSSFGTGLSYEQYF. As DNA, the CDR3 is TGTGCCAGTAGTTCCTTTGGGACAGGGCTTTCCTACGAGCAGTACTTC.